This T cell receptor (beta chain) was sequenced during a study of CD8 T cells in Susac syndrome. This clonotype was detected once. At one boundary the junction diverges from the germline segment, which might be a read error. A quantity of about 0.5 to 1 ug RNA underwent reverse transcription using random hexamers. TCRdb ran MiXCR on the immunoSEQ multiplex PCR reads and lists one entry per CDR3 protein. Among some 170,000 distinct CDR3 sequences listed, approximately 94% were seen once. This TCR came from a human donor with multiple sclerosis. The sequencing sample was made of CD4+ T cells from PBMCs.

For the CDR3, the DNA is TGTGCCAGCAGTACGCCGGGACTAGCGGGAGGGTTGGTCTTC. Encoded protein: CASSTPGLAGGLVF. This rearrangement joins TRBV27 to TRBJ2-1; 16 bases agree with TRBD2. The CDR3 has 14 amino acids. Germline values: CDR1 MNHEY, CDR2 SMNVEV (reference sequence).